This entry describes one TCR beta chain. Its antigen remains unknown. Measured with immunoSEQ multiplex PCR; TCRdb has only the in-frame clones, and not every one. The table includes about 100,000 clones, approximately 90% detected once. This sample was taken from a study of siplizumab effects on memory and regulatory T cells. Study-wide findings and caveats: Naive T cells looked more diverse than memory cells and looked like major alloresponse contributors. Proliferating CD4+ or CD8+ clones, roughly 80-96% of them, lacked an assignable naive or memory phenotype.

The CDR3 spans 14 residues. The V gene's germline CDR1 is SGHAT and CDR2 FQNNGV. The V and J ends lost 5 bases and 3 bases, in that order; junction bases with no gene match: 3. Sequencing input: Tregs sorted from blood. This chain connects TRBV11-2 to TRBJ2-5; 10 bases match TRBD1. The sequence was collected from a human donor in good health. In nucleotides, the CDR3 is TGTGCCAGCAGCGTGACAGGGGGCGAAGAGACCCAGTACTTC. This gives the protein CASSVTGGEETQYF. The full variable domain, rest sourced from reference TRBV11-2 and TRBJ2-5, is EAGVAQSPRYKIIEKRQSVAFWCNPISGHATLYWYQQILGQGPKLLIQFQNNGVVDDSQLPKDRFSAERLKGVDSTLKIQPAKLEDSAVYLCASSVTGGEETQYFGPGTRLLVL.